This is a list of T cell receptor beta chains from one sample in a study of technical replicates of blood from a few donors. Clones were read by immunoSEQ multiplex PCR, and TCRdb kept only the in-frame ones, dropping some. The sample lists tens of thousands of clones, approximately 94% occurring once. Material: T cells isolated from PBMCs. The receptors originated from a human donor in good health. The CDR3 runs from the conserved cysteine through the conserved F or W. Each record gives: CDR3 protein, CDR3 DNA, J gene, clone size, V gene, D gene. A D gene is named only where the DNA matches it firmly. Where a row states a size, it is once, few, many or the class of an expanded clone; other rows omit it.

CDR3aa: CASSSPGALGNEQFF
CDR3nt: TGTGCCAGCAGTTCCCCAGGGGCCCTGGGCAATGAGCAGTTCTTC
j_gene: TRBJ2-1
abundance: .
v_gene: TRBV28
d_gene: .

CDR3aa: CASSLGPLVASTDTQYF
CDR3nt: TGTGCCAGCAGCTTAGGACCCCTAGTAGCTAGCACAGATACGCAGTATTTT
j_gene: TRBJ2-3
abundance: once
v_gene: TRBV7-8
d_gene: .

CDR3aa: CASSLTSGSTDTQYF
CDR3nt: TGTGCCAGCAGCCTTACTAGCGGGAGTACCGATACGCAGTATTTT
j_gene: TRBJ2-3
abundance: .
v_gene: TRBV5-6
d_gene: TRBD2

CDR3aa: CASSSGRAWYEQYF
CDR3nt: TGTGCCAGCAGCAGCGGGAGGGCCTGGTACGAGCAGTACTTC
j_gene: TRBJ2-7
abundance: .
v_gene: TRBV7-2
d_gene: TRBD2

CDR3aa: CASTGQLNTEAFF
CDR3nt: TGTGCCAGCACCGGACAGTTGAACACTGAAGCTTTCTTT
j_gene: TRBJ1-1
abundance: .
v_gene: TRBV6-1
d_gene: .

CDR3aa: CSVEDRGSGRDDEQFF
CDR3nt: TGCAGCGTTGAAGATCGAGGCAGCGGGAGGGACGATGAGCAGTTCTTC
j_gene: TRBJ2-1
abundance: .
v_gene: TRBV29-1
d_gene: TRBD2

CDR3aa: CASSHSLGGAYNSPLHF
CDR3nt: TGTGCCAGCAGCCATTCACTGGGAGGGGCGTATAATTCACCCCTCCACTTT
j_gene: TRBJ1-6
abundance: .
v_gene: TRBV13
d_gene: .

CDR3aa: CASSLGRSGYGYTF
CDR3nt: TGTGCCAGCAGCTTAGGGAGGTCCGGCTATGGCTACACCTTC
j_gene: TRBJ1-2
abundance: .
v_gene: TRBV7-2
d_gene: .

CDR3aa: CSGHGTYNEQFF
CDR3nt: TGCAGCGGCCACGGGACCTACAATGAGCAGTTCTTC
j_gene: TRBJ2-1
abundance: once
v_gene: TRBV29-1
d_gene: .

CDR3aa: CASSESRSGITGELFF
CDR3nt: TGTGCCAGCAGTGAATCCCGGTCAGGGATCACCGGGGAGCTGTTTTTT
j_gene: TRBJ2-2
abundance: .
v_gene: TRBV2
d_gene: .